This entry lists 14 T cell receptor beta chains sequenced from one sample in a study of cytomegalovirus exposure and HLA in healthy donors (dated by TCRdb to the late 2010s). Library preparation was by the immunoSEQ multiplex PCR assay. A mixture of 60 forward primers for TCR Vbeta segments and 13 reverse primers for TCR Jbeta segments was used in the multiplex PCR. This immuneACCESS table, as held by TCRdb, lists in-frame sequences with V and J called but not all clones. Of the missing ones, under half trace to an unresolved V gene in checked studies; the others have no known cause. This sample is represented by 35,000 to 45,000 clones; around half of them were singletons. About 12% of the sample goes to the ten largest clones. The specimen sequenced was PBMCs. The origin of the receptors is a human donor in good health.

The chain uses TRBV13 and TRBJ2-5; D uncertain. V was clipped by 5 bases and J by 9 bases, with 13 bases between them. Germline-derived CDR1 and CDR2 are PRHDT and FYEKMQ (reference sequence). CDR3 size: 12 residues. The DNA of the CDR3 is TGTGCCAGCAGCGGCGGCCAGTTTGCCCAGTACTTC. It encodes CASSGGQFAQYF. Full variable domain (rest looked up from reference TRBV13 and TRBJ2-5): AAGVIQSPRHLIKEKRETATLKCYPIPRHDTVYWYQQGPGQDPQFLISFYEKMQSDKGSIPDRFSAQQFSDYHSELNMSSLELGDSALYFCASSGGQFAQYFGPGTRLLVL.

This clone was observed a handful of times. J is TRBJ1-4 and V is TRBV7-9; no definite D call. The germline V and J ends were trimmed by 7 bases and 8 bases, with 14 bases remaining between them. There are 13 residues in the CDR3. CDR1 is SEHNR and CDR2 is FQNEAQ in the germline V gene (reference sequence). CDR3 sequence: CASTTRVSEKLFF. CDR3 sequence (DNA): TGTGCCAGCACGACCCGGGTTTCGGAAAAACTGTTTTTT.

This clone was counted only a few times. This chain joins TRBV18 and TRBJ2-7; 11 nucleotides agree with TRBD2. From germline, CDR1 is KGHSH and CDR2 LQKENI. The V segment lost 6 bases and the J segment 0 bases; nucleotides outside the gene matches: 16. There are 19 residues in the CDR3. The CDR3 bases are TGTGCCAGCTCCCCCACCGGGACTAGCGGATACCAAAGCTCCTACGAGCAGTACTTC. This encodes CASSPTGTSGYQSSYEQYF.

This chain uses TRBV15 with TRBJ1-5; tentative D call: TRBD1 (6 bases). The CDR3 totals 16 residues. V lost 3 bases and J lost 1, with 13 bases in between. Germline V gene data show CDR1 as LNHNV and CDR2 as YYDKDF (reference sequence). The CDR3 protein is CATSRAQGKSNQPQHF. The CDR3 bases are TGTGCCACCAGCAGGGCCCAGGGGAAAAGCAATCAGCCCCAGCATTTT.

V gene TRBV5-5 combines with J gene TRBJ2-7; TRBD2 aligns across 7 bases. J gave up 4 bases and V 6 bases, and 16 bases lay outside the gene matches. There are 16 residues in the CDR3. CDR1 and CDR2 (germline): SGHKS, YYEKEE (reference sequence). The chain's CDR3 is CASMVDRDYLPYEQYF. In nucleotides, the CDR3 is TGTGCCAGCATGGTCGACCGGGACTACCTACCGTACGAGCAGTACTTC.

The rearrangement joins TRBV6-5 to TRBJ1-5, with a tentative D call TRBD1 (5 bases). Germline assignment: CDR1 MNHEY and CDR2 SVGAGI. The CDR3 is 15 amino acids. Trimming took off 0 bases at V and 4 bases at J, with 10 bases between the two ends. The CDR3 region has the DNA TGTGCCAGCAGTTACTCCCCTCAGGGAAATCAGCCCCAGCATTTT. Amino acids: CASSYSPQGNQPQHF.

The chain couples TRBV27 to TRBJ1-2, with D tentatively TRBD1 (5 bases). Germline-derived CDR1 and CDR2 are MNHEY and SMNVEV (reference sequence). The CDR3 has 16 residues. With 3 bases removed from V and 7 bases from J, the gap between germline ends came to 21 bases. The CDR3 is CASSFVSQGGLFGYTF. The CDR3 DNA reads TGTGCCAGCAGTTTTGTGTCCCAGGGAGGTTTGTTTGGCTACACCTTC.

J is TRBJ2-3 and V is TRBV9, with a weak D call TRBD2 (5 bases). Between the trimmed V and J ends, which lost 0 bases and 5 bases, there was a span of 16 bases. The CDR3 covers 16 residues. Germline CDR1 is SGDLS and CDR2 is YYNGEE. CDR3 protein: CASSVAGILRRDTQYF. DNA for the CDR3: TGTGCCAGCAGCGTAGCCGGGATTCTTCGCAGAGATACGCAGTATTTT.

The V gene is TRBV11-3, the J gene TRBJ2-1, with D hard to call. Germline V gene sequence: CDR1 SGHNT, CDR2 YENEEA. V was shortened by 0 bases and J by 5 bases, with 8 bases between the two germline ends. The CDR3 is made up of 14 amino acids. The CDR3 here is CASSLDTKHNEQFF. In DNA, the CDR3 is TGTGCCAGCAGCTTAGATACGAAGCACAATGAGCAGTTCTTC.

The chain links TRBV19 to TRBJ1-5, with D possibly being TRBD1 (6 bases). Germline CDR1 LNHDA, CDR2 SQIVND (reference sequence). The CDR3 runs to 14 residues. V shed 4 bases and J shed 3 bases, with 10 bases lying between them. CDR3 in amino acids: CASSTGTTNQPQHF. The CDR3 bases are TGTGCCAGTAGTACCGGGACAACCAATCAGCCCCAGCATTTT.

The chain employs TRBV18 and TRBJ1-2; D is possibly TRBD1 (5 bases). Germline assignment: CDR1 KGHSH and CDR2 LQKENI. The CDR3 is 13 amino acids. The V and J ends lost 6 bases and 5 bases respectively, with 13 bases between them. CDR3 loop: CASSPQGLYGYTF. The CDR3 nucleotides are TGTGCCAGCTCCCCTCAGGGTCTGTATGGCTACACCTTC. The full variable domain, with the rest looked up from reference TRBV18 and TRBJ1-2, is NAGVMQNPRHLVRRRGQEARLRCSPMKGHSHVYWYRQLPEEGLKFMVYLQKENIIDESGMPKERFSAEFPKEGPSILRIQQVVRGDSAAYFCASSPQGLYGYTFGSGTRLTVV.

The CDR3, as DNA: TGTGCCAGCAGCTTCTCGGCAGGGCTCTCCTACGAGCAGTACTTC. It specifies CASSFSAGLSYEQYF. The J gene is TRBJ2-7, the V gene TRBV13; perhaps TRBD1 as D (5 bases). The germline gives CDR1 PRHDT, CDR2 FYEKMQ (reference sequence). The germline V and J ends were trimmed by 3 bases and 0 bases, with 12 bases remaining between them. This CDR3 is 15 amino acids long.

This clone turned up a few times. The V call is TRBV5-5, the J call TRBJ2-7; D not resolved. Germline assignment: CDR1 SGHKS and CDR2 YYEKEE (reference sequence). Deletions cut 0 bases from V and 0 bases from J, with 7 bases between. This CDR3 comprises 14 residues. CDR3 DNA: TGTGCCAGCAGCTTGGTGGCAGGCTCCTACGAGCAGTACTTC. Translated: CASSLVAGSYEQYF.

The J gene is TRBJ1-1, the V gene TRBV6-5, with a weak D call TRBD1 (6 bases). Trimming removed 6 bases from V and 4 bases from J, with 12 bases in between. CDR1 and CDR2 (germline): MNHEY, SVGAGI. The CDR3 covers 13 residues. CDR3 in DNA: TGTGCCAGCAGCGACCGCAGGGGCACTGAAGCTTTCTTT. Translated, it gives CASSDRRGTEAFF.